Following are 31 T cell receptor beta chains from one sample sequenced in a study of cytomegalovirus exposure and HLA in healthy donors. The PCR was carried out with 60 Vbeta primers and 13 Jbeta primers. Only in-frame clones appear in the TCRdb table, and some are missing; sequencing was by immunoSEQ multiplex PCR. The sample records 120,000 or so clones, over 60% being singletons. The sequenced sample was PBMCs. The receptors were sampled from a human donor in good health.

This clone turned up a few times. This chain joins TRBV28 and TRBJ1-2, with D perhaps TRBD1 (5 bases). Germline CDR1 is MDHEN and CDR2 is SYDVKM. CDR3 length: 13 amino acids. The V gene lost 2 bases and the J gene lost 8 bases, with 12 bases spanning the gap. The CDR3 protein is CASSLQGGWGYTF. The CDR3 nucleotides are TGTGCCAGCAGTTTACAGGGCGGATGGGGCTACACCTTC.

As for this clone: Compared with germline, one end of the junction differs, possibly owing to a read error. This chain joins TRBV4-1 and TRBJ2-7; unclear D gene. This CDR3 has 15 amino acids. Germline CDR1 MGHRA, CDR2 YSYEKL. The CDR3 DNA reads TGCGCCAACAGCCAAGATCGTAGCCAGCCCTACGAGCAGTACTTC. Translated, it gives CANSQDRSQPYEQYF.

The rearrangement links TRBV4-1 to TRBJ1-6, with D possibly being TRBD1 (6 bases). The V gene's germline CDR1 is MGHRA and CDR2 YSYEKL. The CDR3 runs 13 residues. V lost 1 base and J 10 bases, leaving 8 bases between the germline ends. CDR3 amino acids: CASSQVRGSPLHF. CDR3 bases: TGCGCCAGCAGCCAAGTGAGGGGGTCACCCCTCCACTTT.

J is TRBJ1-3 and V is TRBV6-1; tentatively, D is TRBD1 (5 bases). Trimming took off 0 bases at V and 6 bases at J, with 18 bases between the two ends. The CDR3 is 17 amino acids. Germline V gene data show CDR1 as MNHNS and CDR2 as SASEGT. CDR3 sequence: CASSEALYQGNENTIYF. DNA of the CDR3: TGTGCCAGCAGTGAAGCTTTATATCAGGGCAATGAAAACACCATATATTTT.

This clone has just a few counts. The V call is TRBV2, the J call TRBJ1-2; no firm D call. The germline V and J ends were trimmed by 7 bases and 8 bases, with 14 bases remaining between them. CDR1 and CDR2 (germline): SNHLY, FYNNEI. The CDR3 extends over 12 amino acids. CDR3 amino acids: CASILPARGYTF. Written as DNA, the CDR3 is TGTGCCAGCATTCTCCCCGCGAGGGGCTACACCTTC.

The chain uses TRBV6-1 and TRBJ1-2; no definite D call. V dropped 0 bases and J dropped 7 bases, with 15 bases sitting between them. This CDR3 spans 15 amino acids. The germline gives CDR1 MNHNS, CDR2 SASEGT. The CDR3: CASSEATGVAGGYTF. For the CDR3, the DNA is TGTGCCAGCAGTGAAGCCACCGGGGTGGCTGGTGGCTACACCTTC.

This sequence joins TRBV7-2 and TRBJ1-2; D is unclear. Germline assignment: CDR1 SGHTA and CDR2 FQGNSA. Trimming cost V 1 base and J 7 bases, with 4 bases left between them. The CDR3 totals 11 residues. CDR3 coding DNA: TGTGCCAGCAGCTTAGGCGGTGGCTACACCTTC. Its protein is CASSLGGGYTF.

The sample holds one count of this clone. The rearrangement joins TRBV29-1 to TRBJ1-1; D is possibly TRBD1 (6 bases). The CDR3 is 14 amino acids. Germline CDR1 reads SQVTM; CDR2 reads ANQGSEA. Trimming cost V 7 bases and J 7 bases, with 22 bases left between them. DNA for the CDR3: TGCAGCGCTCAGGGGAAGGAGAGTGGCATTGAAGCTTTCTTT. Its translation: CSAQGKESGIEAFF.

This clone has a single count. The gene calls are TRBV29-1 and TRBJ2-1; D possibly corresponds to TRBD1 (5 bases). Germline loops: CDR1 SQVTM, CDR2 ANQGSEA. The CDR3 runs to 15 residues. The germline V and J ends were trimmed by 7 bases and 5 bases, with 21 bases remaining between them. Here the CDR3 reads CSGRDMGPFNNEQFF. The CDR3 nucleotides are TGCAGCGGCCGCGACATGGGGCCCTTCAACAATGAGCAGTTCTTC.

The rearrangement uses TRBV7-8 and TRBJ2-3; 11 bases agree with TRBD2. Unmatched junction bases numbered 10, after V lost 7 bases and J lost 7 bases. Germline V gene data show CDR1 as SGHVS and CDR2 as FQNEAQ. The CDR3 has 15 amino acids. As DNA, the CDR3 is TGTGCCAGCACCCTCGGAGGGACTAGCGGTAATACGCAGTATTTT. It is translated as CASTLGGTSGNTQYF.

There are a few counts of this clone. The gene calls are TRBV5-6 and TRBJ2-4; TRBD1 matches 8 bases. V gave up 4 bases and J gave up 8 bases; unmatched junction bases: 8. This CDR3 is 14 amino acids long. Germline loops: CDR1 SGHDT, CDR2 YYEEEE. The CDR3 is CASSPRTGSDIQYF. The CDR3 region has the DNA TGTGCCAGCAGCCCCAGGACAGGGTCGGACATTCAGTACTTC. The full variable domain, rest sourced from reference TRBV5-6 and TRBJ2-4, is DAGVTQSPTHLIKTRGQQVTLRCSPKSGHDTVSWYQQALGQGPQFIFQYYEEEERQRGNFPDRFSGHQFPNYSSELNVNALLLGDSALYLCASSPRTGSDIQYFGAGTRLSVL.

This clone was found a few times. The V gene is TRBV4-1, the J gene TRBJ1-4; D ambiguous. The V end was cut by 2 bases, the J end by 1 base, with 11 bases between. CDR1 is MGHRA and CDR2 is YSYEKL in the germline V gene. CDR3 size: 16 residues. CDR3 sequence (DNA): TGCGCCAGCAGCCAACCCCTTCGGGGAACTAATGAAAAACTGTTTTTT. The encoded protein is CASSQPLRGTNEKLFF.

The chain links TRBV7-5 to TRBJ2-2; the D call in the table, TRBD1, was not verified against the DNA. TRBV7-5 is noted as a pseudogene. The CDR3 contains 15 residues. CDR3 sequence reads: CARSLKQGWFGELFF. The CDR3 DNA is TGTGCCAGAAGCTTGAAACAGGGGTGGTTCGGGGAGCTGTTTTTT.

The rearrangement uses TRBV5-6 and TRBJ2-2; D unresolved. The V end lost 6 bases, the J end lost 3 bases, and 15 bases lay between the germline ends. This CDR3 is 15 amino acids long. Per germline, CDR1 SGHDT and CDR2 YYEEEE. The CDR3 spells CASKLGLLDTGELFF. CDR3 sequence (DNA): TGTGCCAGCAAATTGGGCCTTCTTGACACCGGGGAGCTGTTTTTT. The complete variable domain, with remaining parts taken from reference TRBV5-6 and TRBJ2-2, reads DAGVTQSPTHLIKTRGQQVTLRCSPKSGHDTVSWYQQALGQGPQFIFQYYEEEERQRGNFPDRFSGHQFPNYSSELNVNALLLGDSALYLCASKLGLLDTGELFFGEGSRLTVL.

This chain uses TRBV6-5 with TRBJ2-1, with D hard to call. Trimming cost V 6 bases and J 4 bases, with 13 bases left between them. Germline V gives CDR1 MNHEY, CDR2 SVGAGI. The CDR3 runs to 14 residues. The CDR3 protein is CASSIQPPYNEQFF. The CDR3 nucleotides read TGTGCCAGCAGCATACAACCGCCTTACAATGAGCAGTTCTTC.

J is TRBJ1-2 and V is TRBV28; 11 nucleotides agree with TRBD1. The ends lost 10 bases at V and 8 bases at J; junction bases unmatched: 9. Germline V gene sequence: CDR1 MDHEN, CDR2 SYDVKM. The CDR3 spans 13 residues. CDR3 region: CAIEGQGADGYTF. CDR3 coding DNA: TGTGCCATCGAAGGACAGGGGGCTGACGGCTACACCTTC.

In its sample, this clone was seen a few times. The V gene is TRBV4-1, the J gene TRBJ2-5; 8 bases match TRBD1. After removal of 2 bases from V and 5 bases from J, the junction contained 7 bases not matched to a gene. CDR1 is MGHRA, CDR2 YSYEKL, per germline. The CDR3 is made up of 15 amino acids. The CDR3 here is CASSQPGQGVETQYF. CDR3 DNA sequence: TGCGCCAGCAGCCAACCTGGACAGGGAGTGGAGACCCAGTACTTC.

This clone was seen a handful of times. The J gene is TRBJ2-2, the V gene TRBV4-1; D is ambiguous. V lost 3 bases to trimming and J lost 6 bases, with 5 bases between them. This CDR3 contains 12 residues. CDR1 and CDR2 from the germline V gene are MGHRA and YSYEKL. CDR3 amino acids: CASSHIAGELFF. DNA of the CDR3: TGCGCCAGCAGCCACATTGCCGGGGAGCTGTTTTTT.

J is TRBJ2-3 and V is TRBV18, with D maybe TRBD1 (5 bases). This CDR3 contains 17 residues. CDR1 and CDR2 (germline): KGHSH, LQKENI. V was pared by 0 bases and J by 0 bases, with 13 bases between. This chain's CDR3 is CASSPPVRTRSTDTQYF. DNA for the CDR3: TGTGCCAGCTCACCACCTGTAAGGACAAGAAGCACAGATACGCAGTATTTT.

This clone was seen once. The V and J genes are TRBV4-2 and TRBJ2-1, with 8 bases identical to TRBD1. CDR3 length equals 19 residues. CDR1 and CDR2 (germline): LGHNA, YNFKEQ. V shed 0 bases and J 7 bases; nucleotides not matched to a gene: 17. Here the CDR3 DNA reads TGTGCCAGCAGCCAAGATCTAGCCCGGACAGGGTTTGGGGCAAATGAGCAGTTCTTC. Its protein is CASSQDLARTGFGANEQFF.

The chain employs TRBV14 and TRBJ2-7, with 8 bases lining up with TRBD1. Germline V gene sequence: CDR1 SGHDN, CDR2 FVKESK. After removal of 6 bases from V and 2 bases from J, the junction contained 9 bases not matched to a gene. This CDR3 comprises 15 residues. The CDR3: CASRDTGTGTYEQYF. The CDR3 region has the DNA TGTGCCAGCAGGGACACCGGGACAGGAACCTACGAGCAGTACTTC.

CDR3 DNA sequence: TGTGCCAGCAGCGTAGTGGAGGCCGGGGAGCTGTTTTTT. It codes for CASSVVEAGELFF. The chain has TRBV9 and TRBJ2-2; D possibly corresponds to TRBD2 (5 bases). Per germline, CDR1 SGDLS and CDR2 YYNGEE. The CDR3 consists of 13 residues. V lost 0 bases and J lost 6, with 6 bases in between.

The chain links TRBV4-2 to TRBJ1-1; D is ambiguous. With 0 bases removed from V and 9 bases from J, the gap between germline ends came to 8 bases. The CDR3 consists of 12 residues. The germline V gene encodes CDR1 LGHNA and CDR2 YNFKEQ. CDR3 nucleotides: TGTGCCAGCAGCCAAGAACACCATCAAGCTTTCTTT. This sequence encodes CASSQEHHQAFF.

Comment on this clone: The sample contains more than one DNA sequence encoding this CDR3. The J gene is TRBJ1-2, the V gene TRBV4-1; the match to TRBD1 covers 7 bases. The germline V gene has CDR1 MGHRA and CDR2 YSYEKL. Trimming at V came to 0 bases and at J to 4 bases, leaving 5 bases not matched to a gene. The CDR3 is made up of 15 amino acids. CDR3 nucleotides: TGCGCCAGCAGCCAAGATCTGGAGGGGGCCTATGGCTACACCTTC. Amino acids: CASSQDLEGAYGYTF.

This clone was counted once. The V gene is TRBV5-1, the J gene TRBJ2-7, with 8 bases identical to TRBD1. The CDR3 extends over 12 amino acids. Trimming removed 5 bases from V and 9 bases from J; junction bases left unmatched: 7. Per the germline V gene, CDR1 is SGHRS and CDR2 is YFSETQ. Here the CDR3 reads CASRQGEDGQYF. CDR3 DNA: TGCGCCAGCAGACAGGGGGAGGATGGGCAGTACTTC.

The chain uses TRBV4-1 and TRBJ2-7; D gene ambiguous. V was trimmed by 0 bases and J by 6 bases, leaving 9 bases between them. CDR1 is MGHRA, CDR2 YSYEKL, per germline. This CDR3 comprises 13 residues. The CDR3 DNA follows: TGCGCCAGCAGCCAAGATCTGTCCCGCGAGCAGTACTTC. It encodes CASSQDLSREQYF.

The sample holds a few counts of this clone. The V gene is TRBV10-3, the J gene TRBJ1-1, with 7 bases fitting TRBD1. The CDR3 runs to 14 residues. Germline CDR1 reads ENHRY; CDR2 reads SYGVKD. Unmatched junction bases numbered 8, after V lost 6 bases and J lost 4 bases. CDR3 region: CAIRGGFGLTEAFF. The CDR3 DNA reads TGTGCCATCAGAGGGGGCTTCGGGCTCACTGAAGCTTTCTTT.

The V call is TRBV2, the J call TRBJ2-7, with D tentatively TRBD1 (6 bases). The CDR3 extends over 14 amino acids. Germline V CDR1 and CDR2: SNHLY, FYNNEI. The V end was cut by 6 bases, the J end by 4 bases, with 16 bases between. The CDR3 here is CASSAGTTEYEQYF. The CDR3 DNA sequence: TGTGCCAGCAGCGCCGGGACAACCGAATACGAGCAGTACTTC.

The chain uses TRBV4-2 and TRBJ1-1; 8 nucleotides align to TRBD1. The ends lost 0 bases at V and 6 bases at J; junction bases unmatched: 15. CDR3 length: 18 amino acids. Germline V CDR1 and CDR2: LGHNA, YNFKEQ. CDR3 region: CASSQDWILGQGISEAFF. CDR3 in DNA: TGTGCCAGCAGCCAAGATTGGATCCTAGGACAGGGAATATCTGAAGCTTTCTTT.

The CDR3 loop reads CASSRGRSAFF. The CDR3 DNA is TGTGCCAGCAGCAGGGGTCGTTCGGCTTTCTTT. The genes are TRBV6-1 and TRBJ1-1, with D possibly being TRBD1 (6 bases). This CDR3 comprises 11 residues. CDR1 and CDR2 from the germline V gene are MNHNS and SASEGT. V was shortened by 6 bases and J by 11 bases, with 13 bases between the two germline ends.

The V and J genes are TRBV9 and TRBJ1-2; 7 bases align to TRBD1. V lost 2 bases to trimming and J lost 3 bases; unmatched junction nucleotides: 13. This CDR3 spans 17 amino acids. Germline CDR1 and CDR2: SGDLS and YYNGEE. The CDR3 nucleotides read TGTGCCAGCAGCGTTTCTGCTACCGGGACAGAGCACTATGGCTACACCTTC. This gives the protein CASSVSATGTEHYGYTF.